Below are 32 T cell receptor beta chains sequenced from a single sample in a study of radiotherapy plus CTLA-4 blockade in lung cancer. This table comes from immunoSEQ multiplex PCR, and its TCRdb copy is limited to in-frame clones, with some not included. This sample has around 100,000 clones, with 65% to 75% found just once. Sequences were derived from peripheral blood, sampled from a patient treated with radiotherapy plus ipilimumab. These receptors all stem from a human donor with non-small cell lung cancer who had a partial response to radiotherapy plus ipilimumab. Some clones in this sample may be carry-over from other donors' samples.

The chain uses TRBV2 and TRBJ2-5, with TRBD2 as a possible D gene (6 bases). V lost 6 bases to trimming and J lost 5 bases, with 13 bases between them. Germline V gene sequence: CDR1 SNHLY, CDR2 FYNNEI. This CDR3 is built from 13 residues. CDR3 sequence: CASRATSSETQYF. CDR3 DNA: TGTGCCAGCAGGGCAACTAGCTCGGAGACCCAGTACTTC.

DNA of the CDR3: TGTGCCAGCAGCCCTCTGAATATAGCGGGGGGGACAGATACGCAGTATTTT. The encoded protein is CASSPLNIAGGTDTQYF. The chain carries TRBV9 and TRBJ2-3; 11 nucleotides agree with TRBD2. With 4 bases clipped from V and 3 bases from J, the junction kept 10 bases outside the gene matches. CDR1 SGDLS and CDR2 YYNGEE come from the germline V gene. This CDR3 comprises 17 residues.

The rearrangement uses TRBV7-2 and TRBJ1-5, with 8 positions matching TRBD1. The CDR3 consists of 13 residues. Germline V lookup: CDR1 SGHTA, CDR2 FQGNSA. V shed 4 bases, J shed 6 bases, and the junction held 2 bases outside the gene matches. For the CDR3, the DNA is TGTGCCAGCAGCTCACAGGGGGGTCAGCCCCAGCATTTT. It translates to CASSSQGGQPQHF.

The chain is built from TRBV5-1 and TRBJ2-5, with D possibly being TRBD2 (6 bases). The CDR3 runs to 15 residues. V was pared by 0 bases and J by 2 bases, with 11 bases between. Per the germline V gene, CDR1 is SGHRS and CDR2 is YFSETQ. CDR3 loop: CASSLERAGQETQYF. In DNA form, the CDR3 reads TGCGCCAGCAGCTTGGAGCGGGCCGGGCAAGAGACCCAGTACTTC.

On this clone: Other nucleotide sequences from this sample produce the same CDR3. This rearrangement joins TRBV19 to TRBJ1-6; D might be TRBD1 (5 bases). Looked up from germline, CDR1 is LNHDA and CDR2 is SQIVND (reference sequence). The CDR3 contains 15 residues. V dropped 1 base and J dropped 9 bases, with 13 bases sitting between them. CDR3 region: CASSIGGRSFSPLHF. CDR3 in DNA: TGTGCCAGTAGTATAGGGGGCAGGTCGTTTTCACCCCTCCACTTT.

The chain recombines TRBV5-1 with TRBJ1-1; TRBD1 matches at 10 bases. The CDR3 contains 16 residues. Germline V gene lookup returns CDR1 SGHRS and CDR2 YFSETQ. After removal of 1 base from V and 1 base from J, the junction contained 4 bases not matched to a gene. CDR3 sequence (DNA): TGCGCCAGCAGCTTGATGGGACAGGGGAGGAACACTGAAGCTTTCTTT. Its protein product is CASSLMGQGRNTEAFF.

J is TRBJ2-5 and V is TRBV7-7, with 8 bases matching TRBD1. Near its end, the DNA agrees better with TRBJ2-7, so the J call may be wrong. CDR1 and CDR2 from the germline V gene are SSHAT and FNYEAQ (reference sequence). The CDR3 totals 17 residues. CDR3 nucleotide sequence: TGTGCCAGCAGCTTAGCGCGCGCCGACAGGGGAAGGGGCGAGCAGTACTTC. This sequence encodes CASSLARADRGRGEQYF.

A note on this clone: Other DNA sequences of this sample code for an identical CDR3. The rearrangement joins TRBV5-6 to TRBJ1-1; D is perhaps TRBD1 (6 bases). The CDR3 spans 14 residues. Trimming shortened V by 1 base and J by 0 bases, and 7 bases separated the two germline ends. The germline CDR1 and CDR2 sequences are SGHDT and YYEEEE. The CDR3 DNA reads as TGTGCCAGCAGCTTGACAGGGATGAACACTGAAGCTTTCTTT. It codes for CASSLTGMNTEAFF.

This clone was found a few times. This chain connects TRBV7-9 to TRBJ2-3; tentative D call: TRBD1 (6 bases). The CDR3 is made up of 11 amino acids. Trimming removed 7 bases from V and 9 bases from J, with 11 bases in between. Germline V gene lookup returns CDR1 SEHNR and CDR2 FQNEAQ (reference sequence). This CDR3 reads CASTQQGTQYF. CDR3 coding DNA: TGTGCCAGCACTCAACAGGGAACGCAGTATTTT. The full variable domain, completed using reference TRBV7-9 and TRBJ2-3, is DTGVSQNPRHKITKRGQNVTFRCDPISEHNRLYWYRQTLGQGPEFLTYFQNEAQLEKSRLLSDRFSAERPKGSFSTLEIQRTEQGDSAMYLCASTQQGTQYFGPGTRLTVL.

The CDR3 reads CASSLAGPINQPQHF. The CDR3 DNA follows: TGTGCCAGCAGTTTGGCGGGACCGATCAATCAGCCCCAGCATTTT. The chain has TRBV28 and TRBJ1-5; D might be TRBD1 (5 bases). The CDR3 contains 15 residues. The germline V gene has CDR1 MDHEN and CDR2 SYDVKM. V was cut by 3 bases and J by 3 bases, with 12 bases left in between.

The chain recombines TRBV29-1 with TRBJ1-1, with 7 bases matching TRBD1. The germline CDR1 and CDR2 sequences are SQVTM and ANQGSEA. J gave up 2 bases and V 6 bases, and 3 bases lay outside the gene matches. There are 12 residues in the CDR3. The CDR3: CSVGQVNTEAFF. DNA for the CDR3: TGCAGCGTAGGACAGGTTAACACTGAAGCTTTCTTT.

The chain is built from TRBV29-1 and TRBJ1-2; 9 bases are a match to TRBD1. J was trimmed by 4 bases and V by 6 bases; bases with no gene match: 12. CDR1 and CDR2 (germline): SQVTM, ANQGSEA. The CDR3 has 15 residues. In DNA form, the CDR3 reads TGCAGCGTAGCGGTCGGGACAGGGCAGCCCTATGGCTACACCTTC. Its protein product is CSVAVGTGQPYGYTF.

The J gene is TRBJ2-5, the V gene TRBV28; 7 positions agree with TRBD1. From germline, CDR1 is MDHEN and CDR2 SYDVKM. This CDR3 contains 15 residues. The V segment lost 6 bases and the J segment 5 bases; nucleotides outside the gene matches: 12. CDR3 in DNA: TGTGCCAGCAGCAGTTACCGGGACAGTGCGGAGACCCAGTACTTC. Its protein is CASSSYRDSAETQYF. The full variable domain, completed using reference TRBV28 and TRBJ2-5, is DVKVTQSSRYLVKRTGEKVFLECVQDMDHENMFWYRQDPGLGLRLIYFSYDVKMKEKGDIPEGYSVSREKKERFSLILESASTNQTSMYLCASSSYRDSAETQYFGPGTRLLVL.

The CDR3 region has the DNA TGTGCCAGCAGTTACTTACTAGGCCCGACGCAAGAGACCCAGTACTTC. Translated, it gives CASSYLLGPTQETQYF. The chain carries TRBV2 and TRBJ2-5; possible D gene TRBD2, 5 bases. Germline assignment: CDR1 SNHLY and CDR2 FYNNEI. The CDR3 has 16 residues. V was clipped by 5 bases and J by 2 bases, with 18 bases between them.

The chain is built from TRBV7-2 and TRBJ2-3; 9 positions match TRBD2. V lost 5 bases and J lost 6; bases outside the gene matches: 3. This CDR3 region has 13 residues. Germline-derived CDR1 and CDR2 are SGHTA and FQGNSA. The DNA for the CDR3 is TGTGCCAGCAGCATCGGACTAGCGGATACGCAGTATTTT. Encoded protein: CASSIGLADTQYF.

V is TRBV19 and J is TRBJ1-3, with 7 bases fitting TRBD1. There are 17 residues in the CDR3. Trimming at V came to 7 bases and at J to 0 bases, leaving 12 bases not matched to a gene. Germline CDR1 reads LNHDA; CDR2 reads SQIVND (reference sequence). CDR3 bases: TGTGCCAGTATGGGGACAGCGGGCCTGCACTCTGGAAACACCATATATTTT. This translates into CASMGTAGLHSGNTIYF.

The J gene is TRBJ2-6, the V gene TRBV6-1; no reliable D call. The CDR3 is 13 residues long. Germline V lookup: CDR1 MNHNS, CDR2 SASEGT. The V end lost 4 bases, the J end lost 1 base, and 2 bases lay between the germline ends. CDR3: CASSASGANVLTF. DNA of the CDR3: TGTGCCAGCAGTGCGTCTGGGGCCAACGTCCTGACTTTC.

This CDR3 reads CASSLSPGADTGELFF. CDR3 bases: TGTGCCAGCAGCCTCAGCCCAGGGGCGGACACCGGGGAGCTGTTTTTT. The chain uses TRBV9 and TRBJ2-2; D is perhaps TRBD1 (6 bases). Trimming left V 4 bases short and J 3 bases short, with 16 bases between. The CDR3 extends over 16 amino acids. Germline CDR1 SGDLS, CDR2 YYNGEE.

CDR3 in DNA: TGTGCCAGCAGGGCTAACAGGGTCTCGTACGAGCAGTACTTC. Translated, it gives CASRANRVSYEQYF. The chain is built from TRBV28 and TRBJ2-7; D is perhaps TRBD1 (6 bases). Per the germline V gene, CDR1 is MDHEN and CDR2 is SYDVKM. The CDR3 is 14 residues long. Trimming stripped 6 bases from V and 4 bases from J, with 16 bases between.

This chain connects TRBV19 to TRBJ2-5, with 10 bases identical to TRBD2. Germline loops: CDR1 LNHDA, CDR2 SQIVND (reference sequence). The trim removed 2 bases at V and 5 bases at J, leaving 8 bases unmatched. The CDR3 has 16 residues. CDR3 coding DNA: TGTGCCAGTAGTATACTGAGCGGGAGGGGCTTGGAGACCCAGTACTTC. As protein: CASSILSGRGLETQYF.

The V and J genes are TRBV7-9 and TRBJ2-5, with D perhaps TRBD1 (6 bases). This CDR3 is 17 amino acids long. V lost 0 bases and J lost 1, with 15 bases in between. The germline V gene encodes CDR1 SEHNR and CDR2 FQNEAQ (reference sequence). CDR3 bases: TGTGCCAGCAGCTTAGCGGTTATGGGGGCGAGCCAAGAGACCCAGTACTTC. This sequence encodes CASSLAVMGASQETQYF.

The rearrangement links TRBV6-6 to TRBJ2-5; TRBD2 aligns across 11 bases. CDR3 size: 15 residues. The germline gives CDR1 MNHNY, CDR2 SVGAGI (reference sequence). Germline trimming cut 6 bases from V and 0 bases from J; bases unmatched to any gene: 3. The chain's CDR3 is CASRSSGGYQETQYF. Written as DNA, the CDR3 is TGTGCCAGCAGGTCTAGCGGGGGGTACCAAGAGACCCAGTACTTC.

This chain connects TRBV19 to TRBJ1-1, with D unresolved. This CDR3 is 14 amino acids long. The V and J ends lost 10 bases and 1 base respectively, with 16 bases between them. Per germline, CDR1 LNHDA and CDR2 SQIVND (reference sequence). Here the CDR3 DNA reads TGTGCCACTAGGTGGCCCCGGGGGAACACTGAAGCTTTCTTT. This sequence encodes CATRWPRGNTEAFF.

CDR3 DNA: TGTGCCAGCAGCTTGGTGAGCCAGAGACAGGGGATCTATGGCTACACCTTC. Protein product: CASSLVSQRQGIYGYTF. The J gene is TRBJ1-2, the V gene TRBV5-6; 8 bases are a match to TRBD1. There are 17 residues in the CDR3. Germline V gene sequence: CDR1 SGHDT, CDR2 YYEEEE. J lost 4 bases, V lost 0 bases, and 11 bases had no gene match.

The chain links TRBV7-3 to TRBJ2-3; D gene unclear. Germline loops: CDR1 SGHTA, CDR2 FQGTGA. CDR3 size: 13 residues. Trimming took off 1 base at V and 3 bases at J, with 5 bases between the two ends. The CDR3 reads CASSLIGTDTQYF. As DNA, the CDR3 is TGTGCCAGCAGCTTAATCGGTACAGATACGCAGTATTTT.

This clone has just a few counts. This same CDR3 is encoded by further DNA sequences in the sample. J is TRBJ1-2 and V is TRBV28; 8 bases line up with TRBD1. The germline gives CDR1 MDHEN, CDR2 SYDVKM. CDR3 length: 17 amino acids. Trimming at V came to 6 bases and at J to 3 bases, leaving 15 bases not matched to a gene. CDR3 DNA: TGTGCCAGCAGCAACTTGGGACTTGGACAGGGAGACTATGGCTACACCTTC. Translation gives CASSNLGLGQGDYGYTF.

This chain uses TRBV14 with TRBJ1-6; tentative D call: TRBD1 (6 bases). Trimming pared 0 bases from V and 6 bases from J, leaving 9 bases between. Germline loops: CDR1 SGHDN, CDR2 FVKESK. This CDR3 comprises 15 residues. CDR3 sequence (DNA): TGTGCCAGCAGCCAAGATTCAGGGGCTAATTCACCCCTCCACTTT. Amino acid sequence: CASSQDSGANSPLHF.

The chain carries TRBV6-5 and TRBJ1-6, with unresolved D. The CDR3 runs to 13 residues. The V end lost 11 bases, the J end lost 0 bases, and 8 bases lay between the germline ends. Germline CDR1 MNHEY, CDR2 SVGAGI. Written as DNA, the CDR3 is TGTGCCGTTCGGAGCTCCTATAATTCACCCCTCCACTTT. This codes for CAVRSSYNSPLHF.

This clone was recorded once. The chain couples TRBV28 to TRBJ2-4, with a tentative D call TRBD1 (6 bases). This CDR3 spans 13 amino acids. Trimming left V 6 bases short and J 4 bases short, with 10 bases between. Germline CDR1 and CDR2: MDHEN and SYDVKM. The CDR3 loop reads CASSQGLKNIQYF. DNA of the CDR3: TGTGCCAGCAGCCAGGGGTTAAAAAACATTCAGTACTTC.

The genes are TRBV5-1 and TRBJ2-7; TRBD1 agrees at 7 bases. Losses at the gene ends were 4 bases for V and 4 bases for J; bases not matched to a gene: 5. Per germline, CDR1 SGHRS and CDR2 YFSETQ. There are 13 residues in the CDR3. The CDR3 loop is CASSPGTVYEQYF. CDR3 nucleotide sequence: TGCGCCAGCAGCCCGGGGACAGTATACGAGCAGTACTTC.

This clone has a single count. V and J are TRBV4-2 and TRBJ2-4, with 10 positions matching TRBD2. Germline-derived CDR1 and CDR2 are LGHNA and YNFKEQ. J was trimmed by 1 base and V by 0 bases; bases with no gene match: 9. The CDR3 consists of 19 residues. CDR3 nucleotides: TGTGCCAGCAGCCAAGATTGGCTAGCGGGAGATGCGGCCAAAAACATTCAGTACTTC. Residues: CASSQDWLAGDAAKNIQYF.

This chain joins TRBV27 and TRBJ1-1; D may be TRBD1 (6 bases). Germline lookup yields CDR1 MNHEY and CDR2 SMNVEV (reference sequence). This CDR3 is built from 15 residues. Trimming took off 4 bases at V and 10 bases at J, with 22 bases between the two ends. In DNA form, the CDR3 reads TGTGCCAGCAGTTCAGGACAGCCACCCGTCATCCTAGCTTTCTTT. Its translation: CASSSGQPPVILAFF.